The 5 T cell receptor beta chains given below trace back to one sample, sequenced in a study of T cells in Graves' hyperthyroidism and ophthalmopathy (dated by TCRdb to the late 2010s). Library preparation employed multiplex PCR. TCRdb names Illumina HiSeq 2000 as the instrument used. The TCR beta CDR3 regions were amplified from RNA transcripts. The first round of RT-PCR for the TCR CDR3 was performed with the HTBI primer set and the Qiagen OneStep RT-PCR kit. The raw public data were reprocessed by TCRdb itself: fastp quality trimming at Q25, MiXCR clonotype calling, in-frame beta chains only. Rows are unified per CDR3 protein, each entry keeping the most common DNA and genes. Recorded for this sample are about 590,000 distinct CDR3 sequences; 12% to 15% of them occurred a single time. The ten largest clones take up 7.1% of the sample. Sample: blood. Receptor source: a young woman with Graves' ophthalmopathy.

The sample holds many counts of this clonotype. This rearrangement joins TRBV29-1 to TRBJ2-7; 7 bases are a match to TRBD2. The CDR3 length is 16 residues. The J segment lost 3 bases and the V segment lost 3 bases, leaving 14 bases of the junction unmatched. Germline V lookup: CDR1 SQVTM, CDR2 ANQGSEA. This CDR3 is CSVETKRASGFYEQYF. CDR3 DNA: TGCAGCGTTGAGACGAAGAGGGCTAGCGGCTTCTACGAGCAGTACTTC.

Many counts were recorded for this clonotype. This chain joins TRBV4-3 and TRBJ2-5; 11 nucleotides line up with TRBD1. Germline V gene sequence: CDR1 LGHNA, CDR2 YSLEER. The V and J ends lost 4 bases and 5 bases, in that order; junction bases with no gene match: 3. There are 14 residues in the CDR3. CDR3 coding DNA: TGCGCCAGCAGCCGAGGACAGGGGGCTGAGACCCAGTACTTC. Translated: CASSRGQGAETQYF.

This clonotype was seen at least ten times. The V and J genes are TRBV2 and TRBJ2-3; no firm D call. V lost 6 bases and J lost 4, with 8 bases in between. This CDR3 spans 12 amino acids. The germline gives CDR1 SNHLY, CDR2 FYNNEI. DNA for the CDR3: TGTGCCAGCAGGAATAGGGCAGATACGCAGTATTTT. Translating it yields CASRNRADTQYF.

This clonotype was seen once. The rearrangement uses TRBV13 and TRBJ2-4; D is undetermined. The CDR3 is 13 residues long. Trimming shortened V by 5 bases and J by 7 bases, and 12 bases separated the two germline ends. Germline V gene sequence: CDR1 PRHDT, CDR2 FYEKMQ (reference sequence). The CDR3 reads CASSTGDPNIQYF. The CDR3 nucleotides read TGTGCCAGCAGCACTGGGGATCCCAACATTCAGTACTTC.

CDR3: CASSTGQGVHGYTF. The CDR3 coding sequence is TGTGCCAGCAGCACGGGACAGGGGGTCCATGGCTACACCTTC. This chain joins TRBV7-9 and TRBJ1-2, with 11 bases fitting TRBD1. Germline trimming cut 5 bases from V and 6 bases from J; bases unmatched to any gene: 5. Germline V gives CDR1 SEHNR, CDR2 FQNEAQ (reference sequence). The CDR3 consists of 14 residues.